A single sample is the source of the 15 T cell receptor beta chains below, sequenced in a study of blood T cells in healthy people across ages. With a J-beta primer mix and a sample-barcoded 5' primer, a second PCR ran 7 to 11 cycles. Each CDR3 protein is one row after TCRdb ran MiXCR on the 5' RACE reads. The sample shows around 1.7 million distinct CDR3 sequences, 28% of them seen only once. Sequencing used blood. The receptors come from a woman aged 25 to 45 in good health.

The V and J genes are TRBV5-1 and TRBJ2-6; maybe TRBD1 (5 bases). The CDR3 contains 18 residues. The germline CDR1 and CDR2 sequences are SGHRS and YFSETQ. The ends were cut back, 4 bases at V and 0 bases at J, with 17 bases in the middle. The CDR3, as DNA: TGCGCCAGCAGCCTGGAAGTCCAGGGTTTCTCTGGGGCCAACGTCCTGACTTTC. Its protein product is CASSLEVQGFSGANVLTF.

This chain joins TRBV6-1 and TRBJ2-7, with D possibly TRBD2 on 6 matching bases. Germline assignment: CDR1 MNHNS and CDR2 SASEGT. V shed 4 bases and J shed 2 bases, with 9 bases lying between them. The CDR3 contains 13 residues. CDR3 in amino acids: CASSGGVPYEQYF. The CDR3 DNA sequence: TGTGCCAGCAGTGGGGGGGTCCCCTACGAGCAGTACTTC.

The CDR3 sequence is CAISGSGNEQYF. In nucleotides, the CDR3 is TGTGCCATCAGTGGGTCAGGGAACGAGCAGTACTTC. The rearrangement uses TRBV10-3 and TRBJ2-7, with D perhaps TRBD1 (5 bases). This CDR3 region has 12 residues. The V end lost 4 bases, the J end lost 5 bases, and 9 bases lay between the germline ends. CDR1 is ENHRY and CDR2 is SYGVKD in the germline V gene.

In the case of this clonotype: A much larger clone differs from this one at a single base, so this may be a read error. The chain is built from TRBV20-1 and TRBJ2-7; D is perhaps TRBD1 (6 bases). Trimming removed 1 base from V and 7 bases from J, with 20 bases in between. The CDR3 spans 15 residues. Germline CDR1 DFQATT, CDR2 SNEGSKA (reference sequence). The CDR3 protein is CSARAYLQGRGEQYF. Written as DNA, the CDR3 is TGCAGTGCTAGAGCCTACCTACAGGGCCGGGGTGAGCAGTACTTC.

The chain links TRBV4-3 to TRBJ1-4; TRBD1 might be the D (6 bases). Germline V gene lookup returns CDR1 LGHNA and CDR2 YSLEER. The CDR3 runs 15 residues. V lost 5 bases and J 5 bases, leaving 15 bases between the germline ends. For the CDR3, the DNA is TGCGCCAGCAGCTATACGGACAGCGCCAATGAAAAACTGTTTTTT. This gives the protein CASSYTDSANEKLFF.

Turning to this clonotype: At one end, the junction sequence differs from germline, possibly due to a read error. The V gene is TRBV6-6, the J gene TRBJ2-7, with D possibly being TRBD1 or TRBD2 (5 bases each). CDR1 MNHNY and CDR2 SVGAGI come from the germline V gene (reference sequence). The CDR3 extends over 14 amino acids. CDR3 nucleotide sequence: TGCGCCAGCAGTCCTAGGGGAGAGGGCAGCGAGCAGTACTTC. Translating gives CASSPRGEGSEQYF.

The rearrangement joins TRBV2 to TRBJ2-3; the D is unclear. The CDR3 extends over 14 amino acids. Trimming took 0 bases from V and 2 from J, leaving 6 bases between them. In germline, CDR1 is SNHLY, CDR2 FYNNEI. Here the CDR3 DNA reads TGTGCCAGCAGTGAAGCGCGATCCACAGATACGCAGTATTTT. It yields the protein CASSEARSTDTQYF.

The chain's CDR3 is CASSPVNNEQFF. In DNA, the CDR3 is TGCGCCAGCAGCCCGGTAAACAATGAGCAGTTCTTC. This chain joins TRBV4-3 and TRBJ2-1; D gene ambiguous. Germline assignment: CDR1 LGHNA and CDR2 YSLEER. The CDR3 loop spans 12 amino acids. V was pared by 4 bases and J by 5 bases, with 6 bases between.

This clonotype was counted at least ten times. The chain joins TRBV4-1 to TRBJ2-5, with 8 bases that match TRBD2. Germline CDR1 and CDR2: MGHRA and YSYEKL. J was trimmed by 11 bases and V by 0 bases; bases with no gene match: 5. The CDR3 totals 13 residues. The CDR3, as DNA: TGCGCCAGCAGCCAAGACAGGGAGCGGGAGCAGTACTTC. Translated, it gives CASSQDREREQYF.

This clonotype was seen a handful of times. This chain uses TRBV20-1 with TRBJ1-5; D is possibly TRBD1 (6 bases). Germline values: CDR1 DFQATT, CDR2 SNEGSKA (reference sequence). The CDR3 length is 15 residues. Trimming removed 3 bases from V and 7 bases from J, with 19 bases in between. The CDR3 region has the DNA TGCAGTGCTAGGACCACAGGGAGCGTCGGACAGCCCCAGCATTTT. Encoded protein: CSARTTGSVGQPQHF.

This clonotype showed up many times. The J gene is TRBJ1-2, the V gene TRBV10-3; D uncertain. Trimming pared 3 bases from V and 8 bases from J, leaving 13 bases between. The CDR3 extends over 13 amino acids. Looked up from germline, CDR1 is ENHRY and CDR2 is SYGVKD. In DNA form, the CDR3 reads TGTGCCATCAGTGAACGGATTGGTGAAGGCTACACCTTC. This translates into CAISERIGEGYTF.

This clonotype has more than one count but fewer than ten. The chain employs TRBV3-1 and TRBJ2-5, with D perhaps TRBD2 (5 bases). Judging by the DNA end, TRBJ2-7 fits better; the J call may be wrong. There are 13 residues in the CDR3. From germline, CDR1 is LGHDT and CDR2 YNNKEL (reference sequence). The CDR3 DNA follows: TGTGCCAGCAGCCACTTTAGCGCGAACGAGCAGTACTTC. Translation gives CASSHFSANEQYF.

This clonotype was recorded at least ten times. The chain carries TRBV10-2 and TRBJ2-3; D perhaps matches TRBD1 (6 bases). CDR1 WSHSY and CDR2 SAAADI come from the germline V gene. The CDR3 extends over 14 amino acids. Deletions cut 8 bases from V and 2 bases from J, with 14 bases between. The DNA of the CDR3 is TGCGCCAGCGGGGGTGGACAGCCCACAGATACGCAGTATTTT. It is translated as CASGGGQPTDTQYF.

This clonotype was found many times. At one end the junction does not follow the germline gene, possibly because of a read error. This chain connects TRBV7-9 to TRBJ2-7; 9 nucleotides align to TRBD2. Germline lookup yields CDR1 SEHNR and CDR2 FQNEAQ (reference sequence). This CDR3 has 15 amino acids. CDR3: CASSLAGLASYEQYF. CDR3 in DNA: TGCGCCAGCAGCTTGGCGGGACTAGCAAGCTACGAGCAGTACTTC.

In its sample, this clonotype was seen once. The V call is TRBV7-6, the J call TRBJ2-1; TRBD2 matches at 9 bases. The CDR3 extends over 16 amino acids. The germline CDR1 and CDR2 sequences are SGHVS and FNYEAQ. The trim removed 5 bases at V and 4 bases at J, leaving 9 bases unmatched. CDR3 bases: TGTGCCAGCAGCAACCTCAGCGGGAGGTCATACAATGAGCAGTTCTTC. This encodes CASSNLSGRSYNEQFF.